Listed below are T cell receptor beta chains from one sample, sequenced in a study of cytomegalovirus exposure and HLA in healthy donors. Data came from immunoSEQ multiplex PCR; TCRdb stores just in-frame clones and leaves some out. This table has 150,000 to 200,000 clones, around 72% appearing once. Sample: PBMCs. These receptors all stem from a woman aged 35 to 49 in good health and CMV-seropositive. Each CDR3 is given with its conserved first and last residue. D genes are given only for firm matches. Rows give clone size only sometimes, using once, few, many, or a class for an expanded clone.

d_gene: -
v_gene: TRBV19
j_gene: TRBJ1-2
abundance: -
CDR3nt: TGTGCCAGTAGAGCCAACTTAGGGGCCTATGGCTACACCTTC
CDR3aa: CASRANLGAYGYTF

d_gene: -
v_gene: TRBV15
j_gene: TRBJ2-2
abundance: -
CDR3nt: TGTGCCACCAGCAAACGGGGTTCGAACACCGGGGAGCTGTTTTTT
CDR3aa: CATSKRGSNTGELFF

d_gene: TRBD2
v_gene: TRBV10-3
j_gene: TRBJ2-2
abundance: -
CDR3nt: TGTGCCATCAGCACCACTAGCGGGGGCGACGGCGGGGAGCTGTTTTTT
CDR3aa: CAISTTSGGDGGELFF

d_gene: -
v_gene: TRBV18
j_gene: TRBJ2-1
abundance: -
CDR3nt: TGTGCCAGCTCACCAGGTGTAACGGACTCCGAGCAGTTCTTC
CDR3aa: CASSPGVTDSEQFF

d_gene: -
v_gene: TRBV21-1
j_gene: TRBJ1-5
abundance: few
CDR3nt: TGTGCCAGCCTGGGGCTGGGACAGGGAGATCAGCCCCAGCATTTT
CDR3aa: CASLGLGQGDQPQHF

d_gene: -
v_gene: TRBV7-8
j_gene: TRBJ2-2
abundance: -
CDR3nt: TGTGCCAGCAGCCCCGGGACAACTCACACCGGGGAGCTGTTTTTT
CDR3aa: CASSPGTTHTGELFF

d_gene: TRBD1
v_gene: TRBV28
j_gene: TRBJ1-2
abundance: -
CDR3nt: TGTGCCAGCAATAGGGACAGGGTGATAAATGGCTACACCTTC
CDR3aa: CASNRDRVINGYTF

d_gene: -
v_gene: TRBV7-3
j_gene: TRBJ2-6
abundance: -
CDR3nt: TGTGCCAGCAGCTTAGGGTCTGGGGCCAACGGCCTGACTTTC
CDR3aa: CASSLGSGANGLTF

d_gene: TRBD1
v_gene: TRBV6-5
j_gene: TRBJ1-2
abundance: -
CDR3nt: TGTGCCAGCAGTACAGGGGTTGGCTACACCTTC
CDR3aa: CASSTGVGYTF

d_gene: TRBD2
v_gene: TRBV7-2
j_gene: TRBJ2-3
abundance: -
CDR3nt: TGTGCCAGCAGCTTAGGGGGGGGAGGGGCAGATACGCAGTATTTT
CDR3aa: CASSLGGGGADTQYF

d_gene: TRBD2
v_gene: TRBV30
j_gene: TRBJ2-2
abundance: -
CDR3nt: TGTGCCTGGAGTTTTCGAGCGGGGGGGTCGGGCACCGGGGAGCTGTTTTTT
CDR3aa: CAWSFRAGGSGTGELFF

d_gene: -
v_gene: TRBV5-6
j_gene: TRBJ1-1
abundance: -
CDR3nt: TGTGCCAGCAGCTTGGCCCCGGGTAGCACTGAAGCTTTCTTT
CDR3aa: CASSLAPGSTEAFF

d_gene: -
v_gene: TRBV5-4
j_gene: TRBJ2-7
abundance: -
CDR3nt: TGTGCCAGCAGCTCGACTAGTTCCTCCTACGAGCAGTACTTC
CDR3aa: CASSSTSSSYEQYF

d_gene: TRBD2
v_gene: TRBV6-5
j_gene: TRBJ2-3
abundance: -
CDR3nt: TGTGCCACCCTCGAGCGGGGGGGCACAGATACGCAGTATTTT
CDR3aa: CATLERGGTDTQYF

d_gene: TRBD1
v_gene: TRBV7-9
j_gene: TRBJ2-2
abundance: -
CDR3nt: TGTGCCAGCAGCCGCGGACAGGCAAAGAACACCGGGGAGCTGTTTTTT
CDR3aa: CASSRGQAKNTGELFF

d_gene: -
v_gene: TRBV9
j_gene: TRBJ1-2
abundance: -
CDR3nt: TGTGCCAGCAGCGCCCCCGACAGGCATTATGGCTACACCTTC
CDR3aa: CASSAPDRHYGYTF

d_gene: -
v_gene: TRBV7-6
j_gene: TRBJ2-7
abundance: -
CDR3nt: TGTGCCAGCAGCCCTCGACAGAGGTACGAGCAGTACTTC
CDR3aa: CASSPRQRYEQYF

d_gene: -
v_gene: TRBV27
j_gene: TRBJ1-5
abundance: -
CDR3nt: TGTGCCAGCGCCCGTGGTGCCGACAGAAATAGCAATCAGCCCCAGCATTTT
CDR3aa: CASARGADRNSNQPQHF

d_gene: -
v_gene: TRBV6-5
j_gene: TRBJ2-7
abundance: -
CDR3nt: TGTGCCAGCAGTTTGAGGAGCTCCTTGTACGAGCAGTACTTC
CDR3aa: CASSLRSSLYEQYF

d_gene: TRBD2
v_gene: TRBV18
j_gene: TRBJ2-2
abundance: once
CDR3nt: TGTGCCAGCTCACCAGGGACTAGCGGCTCCACCGGGGAGCTGTTTTTT
CDR3aa: CASSPGTSGSTGELFF

d_gene: TRBD1
v_gene: TRBV4-3
j_gene: TRBJ2-3
abundance: -
CDR3nt: TGCGCCAGCAGCCAAGATGTGGGCAGGGGGCTCACAGATACGCAGTATTTT
CDR3aa: CASSQDVGRGLTDTQYF

d_gene: TRBD2
v_gene: TRBV11-3
j_gene: TRBJ2-1
abundance: -
CDR3nt: TGTGCCAGCAGCATTTCGGGCGGGGGGCCCAATGAGCAGTTCTTC
CDR3aa: CASSISGGGPNEQFF

d_gene: -
v_gene: TRBV6-1
j_gene: TRBJ1-1
abundance: -
CDR3nt: TGTGCCAGCAGTACAGAGACCTACACTGAAGCTTTCTTT
CDR3aa: CASSTETYTEAFF

d_gene: -
v_gene: TRBV4-1
j_gene: TRBJ1-1
abundance: -
CDR3nt: TGCGCCAGCAGCCAAGATAGCAGGGTAAAAGCTTTCTTT
CDR3aa: CASSQDSRVKAFF

d_gene: -
v_gene: TRBV6-5
j_gene: TRBJ2-5
abundance: -
CDR3nt: TGTGCCAGCAGCCGGGGGGAGACCCAGTACTTC
CDR3aa: CASSRGETQYF

d_gene: TRBD1
v_gene: TRBV2
j_gene: TRBJ1-1
abundance: few
CDR3nt: TGTGCCAGCAAGAAGGGACAGGTGAACACTGAAGCTTTCTTT
CDR3aa: CASKKGQVNTEAFF

d_gene: -
v_gene: TRBV9
j_gene: TRBJ2-7
abundance: few
CDR3nt: TGTGCCAGCAGCGTAGAGGCGGGAAGCTCCTACGAGCAGTACTTC
CDR3aa: CASSVEAGSSYEQYF

d_gene: -
v_gene: TRBV6-1
j_gene: TRBJ2-7
abundance: -
CDR3nt: TGTGCCAGCAGAAAGCGGACGTCCTCCTACGAGCAGTACTTC
CDR3aa: CASRKRTSSYEQYF

d_gene: -
v_gene: TRBV30
j_gene: TRBJ1-6
abundance: few
CDR3nt: TGTGCCTGGAATAGGGGTATAGGTTCACCCCTCCACTTT
CDR3aa: CAWNRGIGSPLHF

d_gene: -
v_gene: TRBV9
j_gene: TRBJ2-2
abundance: -
CDR3nt: TGTGCCAGCAGCGTAAATTTGTTCGGGAGTGGCACCGGGGAGCTGTTTTTT
CDR3aa: CASSVNLFGSGTGELFF

d_gene: TRBD1
v_gene: TRBV4-1
j_gene: TRBJ2-7
abundance: -
CDR3nt: TGCGCCAGCAGGCTAGACCGGGACAGTGGCTACGAGCAGTACTTC
CDR3aa: CASRLDRDSGYEQYF

d_gene: TRBD1
v_gene: TRBV9
j_gene: TRBJ1-3
abundance: -
CDR3nt: TGTGCCAGCAGCGTTGTTCCTCCGGGACAGGGGTCTTCGGGAAACACCATATATTTT
CDR3aa: CASSVVPPGQGSSGNTIYF

d_gene: TRBD1
v_gene: TRBV11-2
j_gene: TRBJ2-7
abundance: few
CDR3nt: TGTGCCAGCAGCCGGGACAGGGCATGGGGTGAGCAGTACTTC
CDR3aa: CASSRDRAWGEQYF

d_gene: -
v_gene: TRBV6-6
j_gene: TRBJ1-2
abundance: -
CDR3nt: TGTGCCAGCAGTTACGGAGACTATGGCTACACCTTC
CDR3aa: CASSYGDYGYTF

d_gene: TRBD1
v_gene: TRBV5-6
j_gene: TRBJ2-2
abundance: -
CDR3nt: TGTGCCAGCAGGCCACTAAGGACAGGGGGGAACACCGGGGAGCTGTTTTTT
CDR3aa: CASRPLRTGGNTGELFF

d_gene: -
v_gene: TRBV9
j_gene: TRBJ2-5
abundance: -
CDR3nt: TGTGCCAGCAGCGTAGGGCAAAATCGTCTGTACTTC
CDR3aa: CASSVGQNRLYF

d_gene: TRBD1
v_gene: TRBV5-6
j_gene: TRBJ1-6
abundance: -
CDR3nt: TGTGCCAGCAGCTGGGGACAGGTTGATTCACCCCTCCACTTT
CDR3aa: CASSWGQVDSPLHF

d_gene: TRBD1
v_gene: TRBV2
j_gene: TRBJ1-1
abundance: once
CDR3nt: TGTGCCAGCAACAGGGGGATCAGGGGCACTGAAGCTTTCTTT
CDR3aa: CASNRGIRGTEAFF

d_gene: TRBD1
v_gene: TRBV30
j_gene: TRBJ1-2
abundance: -
CDR3nt: TGTGCCTGGCAAGGGACAGGCCGGCCCTATGGCTACACCTTC
CDR3aa: CAWQGTGRPYGYTF

d_gene: -
v_gene: TRBV20-1
j_gene: TRBJ2-1
abundance: -
CDR3nt: TGCAGTGCACTTAACAATGAGCAGTTCTTC
CDR3aa: CSALNNEQFF

d_gene: -
v_gene: TRBV28
j_gene: TRBJ1-2
abundance: -
CDR3nt: TGTGCCAGCAGAGGGGGGGGTGACTATGGCTACACCTTC
CDR3aa: CASRGGGDYGYTF

d_gene: -
v_gene: TRBV19
j_gene: TRBJ1-5
abundance: -
CDR3nt: TGTGCCAGTAGGTTCAGTAATTATAGCAATCAGCCCCAGCATTTT
CDR3aa: CASRFSNYSNQPQHF

d_gene: TRBD1
v_gene: TRBV30
j_gene: TRBJ2-7
abundance: -
CDR3nt: TGTGCCTGGAGGCTGTGGGGACAGGGGATCTACGAGCAGTACTTC
CDR3aa: CAWRLWGQGIYEQYF

d_gene: -
v_gene: TRBV4-3
j_gene: TRBJ2-4
abundance: -
CDR3nt: TGCGCCAGCAGCCCGTCCGATAGGTCGGACAGTCAGTACTTC
CDR3aa: CASSPSDRSDSQYF

d_gene: -
v_gene: TRBV5-5
j_gene: TRBJ1-1
abundance: -
CDR3nt: TGTGCCAGCAGCTGGGGAGGGCTCACTGAAGCTTTCTTT
CDR3aa: CASSWGGLTEAFF

d_gene: -
v_gene: TRBV6-1
j_gene: TRBJ2-2
abundance: few
CDR3nt: TGTGCCACCGACTGGAACGGGGAGCTGTTTTTT
CDR3aa: CATDWNGELFF

d_gene: -
v_gene: TRBV10-3
j_gene: TRBJ1-2
abundance: few
CDR3nt: TGTGCCATCAGTGAGTCGTGGGAGGGGGAAAACTATGGCTACACCTTC
CDR3aa: CAISESWEGENYGYTF

d_gene: TRBD1
v_gene: TRBV5-1
j_gene: TRBJ1-3
abundance: -
CDR3nt: TGCGCCAGCAGCTGGACTACAGGGGGGCCTCCTATCCCCCATTTT
CDR3aa: CASSWTTGGPPIPHF

d_gene: -
v_gene: TRBV9
j_gene: TRBJ2-5
abundance: -
CDR3nt: TGTGCCAGCAGCGTAGGGGGAGGAGAGACCCAGTACTTC
CDR3aa: CASSVGGGETQYF

d_gene: TRBD2
v_gene: TRBV9
j_gene: TRBJ2-3
abundance: once
CDR3nt: TGTGCCAGCAGCGAGGCTAGCGGGGGGGTAAATACGCAGTATTTT
CDR3aa: CASSEASGGVNTQYF

d_gene: TRBD2
v_gene: TRBV10-3
j_gene: TRBJ2-2
abundance: once
CDR3nt: TGTGCCACCGGTAGCGGGGGGCTTAACACCGGGGAGCTGTTTTTT
CDR3aa: CATGSGGLNTGELFF

d_gene: -
v_gene: TRBV10-3
j_gene: TRBJ1-2
abundance: -
CDR3nt: TGTGCCATCAGTGAGCTTGTCGGGGATTATGGCTACACCTTC
CDR3aa: CAISELVGDYGYTF

d_gene: TRBD1
v_gene: TRBV4-1
j_gene: TRBJ1-2
abundance: -
CDR3nt: TGCGCCAGCAGCCAACAGGGGGCCCCTGGCTACACCTTC
CDR3aa: CASSQQGAPGYTF

d_gene: TRBD1
v_gene: TRBV7-2
j_gene: TRBJ2-7
abundance: -
CDR3nt: TGTGCCAGCAGCCACGACAGGGGGGGTTTGTACTTC
CDR3aa: CASSHDRGGLYF

d_gene: -
v_gene: TRBV5-6
j_gene: TRBJ1-2
abundance: once
CDR3nt: TGTGCCAGCAGCTTGTACGACGGGAACTATGGCTACACCTTC
CDR3aa: CASSLYDGNYGYTF

d_gene: -
v_gene: TRBV5-4
j_gene: TRBJ2-4
abundance: -
CDR3nt: TGTGCCAGCAGCGGACAGGAGGGTTTAGCCAAAAACATTCAGTACTTC
CDR3aa: CASSGQEGLAKNIQYF

d_gene: -
v_gene: TRBV4-3
j_gene: TRBJ1-1
abundance: -
CDR3nt: TGCGCCAGCAGCCAAGATCCAGGATATGACGCTTTCTTT
CDR3aa: CASSQDPGYDAFF